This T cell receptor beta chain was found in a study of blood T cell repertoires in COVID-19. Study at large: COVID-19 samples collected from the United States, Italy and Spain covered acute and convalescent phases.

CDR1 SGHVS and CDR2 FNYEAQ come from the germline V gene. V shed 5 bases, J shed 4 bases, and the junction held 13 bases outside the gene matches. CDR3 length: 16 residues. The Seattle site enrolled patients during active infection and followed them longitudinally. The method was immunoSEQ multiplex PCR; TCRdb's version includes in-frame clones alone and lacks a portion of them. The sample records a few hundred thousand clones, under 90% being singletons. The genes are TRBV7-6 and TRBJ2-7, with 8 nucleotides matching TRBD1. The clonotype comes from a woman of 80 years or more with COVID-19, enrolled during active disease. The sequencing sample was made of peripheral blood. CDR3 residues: CASSVGGQAEFYEQYF. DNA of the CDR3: TGTGCCAGCAGCGTAGGGGGACAGGCCGAGTTTTACGAGCAGTACTTC.